The present T cell receptor (beta chain) was sequenced within a study of blood T cell repertoires in COVID-19. Participant ages covered roughly 18 to 89 years across 25 or so US areas. Two negative PCRs, clearance, or symptom resolution had been documented for recovered Cohort 3 donors. Trimming cost V 5 bases and J 6 bases; bases outside gene matches: 2. The germline CDR1 and CDR2 sequences are SGHDT and YYEEEE. CDR3 size: 12 residues. Profiling relied on immunoSEQ multiplex PCR, and the TCRdb table lists in-frame clones only, not all of them. The sample comprises 200,000 or so clones, 88% of which are singletons, and around 2.6% rests with the top ten.

This chain uses TRBV5-6 with TRBJ1-1, with 9 bases that match TRBD1. The sequence was collected from a woman in her 30s who had recovered from COVID-19. Sequenced input: PBMCs or T cells enriched from blood (not recorded which). The CDR3 loop reads CASRRTGAEAFF. Here the CDR3 DNA reads TGTGCCAGCAGGAGGACAGGGGCTGAAGCTTTCTTT.